This TCR beta chain was profiled in a study of T cells after yellow fever vaccination. Germline lookup yields CDR1 MNHEY and CDR2 SVGEGT. V shed 6 bases and J shed 4 bases, with 15 bases lying between them. This CDR3 spans 14 amino acids. From the 5' RACE reads, TCRdb called clonotypes with MiXCR, one entry per CDR3 protein. The table lists 130,000 or so distinct CDR3 sequences, around 15% of them singletons. A few counts support this clonotype. This specimen consisted of CD8+ T cells sorted from PBMCs, obtained 5 days after the yellow fever booster vaccination. The sequence was obtained from a man in his late teens or twenties who received the YFV17D yellow fever vaccine. The chain links TRBV6-2 or TRBV6-3 to TRBJ1-2; no clear D. In DNA, the CDR3 is TGTGCCAGCAGCTCATGGACTGCTTCCTATGGCTACACCTTC. Translation gives CASSSWTASYGYTF.